This TCR beta chain appears in the sequencing data of a study of T cells expressing NK-cell markers. Study-level results: The share of CD8+ T cells held by dominant NKG2C+ clonotypes was about 1.0-7.5% in roughly 6 donors.

Of note for this clonotype: Its cognate antigen is unknown.

TCRdb derives one entry per CDR3 protein from the 5' RACE reads, leaving out DNA. The table for this sample gives about half a million distinct CDR3 sequences. The CDR3 loop spans 14 amino acids. CDR1 is SEHNR, CDR2 FQNEAQ, per germline (reference sequence). The clonotype was recovered from a woman aged 45-65 years in good health. Sequencing used blood T cells: a sorted CD56 or NKG2C T cell subset, CD4+ or CD8+ T cells, or bulk PBMC T cells (not recorded which). V and J are TRBV7-9 and TRBJ2-2; without DNA, the TCRdb call of TRBD1 cannot be checked. CDR3 amino acids: CASSSLGGQRELFF. Full variable domain (outside the CDR3, taken from reference TRBV7-9 and TRBJ2-2): DTGVSQNPRHKITKRGQNVTFRCDPISEHNRLYWYRQTLGQGPEFLTYFQNEAQLEKSRLLSDRFSAERPKGSFSTLEIQRTEQGDSAMYLCASSSLGGQRELFFGEGSRLTVL.